The rows below give T cell receptor beta chains drawn from one sample of a study of T cells of healthy individuals. A single record per CDR3 protein comes from TCRdb applying MiXCR to the 5' RACE reads. The sample lists fewer than 70,000 distinct CDR3 sequences, roughly 14% occurring once. The source is a human donor in good health. Each CDR3 is given with its conserved first and last residue. The D gene is left open where the match is weak. Clone size appears in some rows only: once, few, many, or a class for an expanded clone.

clone size,D gene,J gene,V gene,CDR3 DNA,CDR3 protein
few,TRBD2,TRBJ2-5,TRBV27,TGTGCCAGCAAAATTCTAGCGGGAGTAAAAGAGACCCAGTACTTC,CASKILAGVKETQYF
.,TRBD1,TRBJ2-5,TRBV7-2,TGTGCCAGCAGCTACGACAGGGGAACGGGAGAGACCCAGTACTTC,CASSYDRGTGETQYF
few,.,TRBJ2-2,TRBV10-3,TGTGCCGTCGGGGTGGCCGGGGAGCTGTTTTTT,CAVGVAGELFF
.,.,TRBJ2-7,TRBV12-3/TRBV12-4,TGTGCCTGCGGCGGCCACTACGAGCAGTACTTC,CACGGHYEQYF
few,.,TRBJ1-2,TRBV3-1,TGTGCCAGCAGCCAAGATGGGGGGTCGGGCGGCTACACCTTC,CASSQDGGSGGYTF
few,TRBD1,TRBJ1-1,TRBV29-1,TGCAGCGTTGAAGGGGGGGACAGTTTTTACAACACTGAAGCTTTCTTT,CSVEGGDSFYNTEAFF
few,TRBD2,TRBJ2-5,TRBV7-9,TGTGCCAGCACCCCCGGAGAAGCGGGAGAGCAAGAGACCCAGTACTTC,CASTPGEAGEQETQYF
few,.,TRBJ1-6,TRBV19,TGTGCCAGCGGGACCACACACGAGTCCTATAATTCACCCCTCCACTTT,CASGTTHESYNSPLHF
.,.,TRBJ2-1,TRBV29-1,TGCAGCGTTGACTTAGTCTACAATGAGCAGTTCTTC,CSVDLVYNEQFF
few,TRBD2,TRBJ2-1,TRBV10-3,TGTGCCATCAGTGCAGGTAGCGGGAGAGATGAGCAGTTCTTC,CAISAGSGRDEQFF
.,.,TRBJ1-5,TRBV5-5,TGTGCCAGCAGTCGCGACAGGTCGGGAAGACTCCCCCAGCATTTT,CASSRDRSGRLPQHF
.,.,TRBJ2-7,TRBV19,TGTGCCAGTAGTATAGTGGGGGGCGCGACCTACGAGCAGTACTTC,CASSIVGGATYEQYF
.,.,TRBJ2-7,TRBV20-1,TGCAGTGCGAAACCGGGACGGGCAAGTAACGAGCAGTACTTC,CSAKPGRASNEQYF
.,TRBD1,TRBJ2-2,TRBV20-1,TGCAGTGCTAGCGACAGGGGGAACACCGGGGAGCTGTTTTTT,CSASDRGNTGELFF
many,.,TRBJ2-1,TRBV29-1,TGCAGCGCCCCAGGGAGCTCCTACAATGAGCAGTTCTTC,CSAPGSSYNEQFF
many,.,TRBJ2-1,TRBV12-3/TRBV12-4,TGTGCCAGCAGTCCTCTACTAATCCCAGCTATGTACAATGAGCAGTTCTTC,CASSPLLIPAMYNEQFF
.,.,TRBJ1-1,TRBV6-1,TGTGCCAGCAGTGAAGCGCTGGGGCAGGGAAACACTGAAGCTTTCTTT,CASSEALGQGNTEAFF
few,.,TRBJ2-3,TRBV9,TGTGCCAGCAGCGTAGTCGGGGAAACAGATACGCAGTATTTT,CASSVVGETDTQYF
.,.,TRBJ2-6,TRBV10-3,TGTGCCATCGGGCAGGGGACTGCTGGGGCCAACGTCCTGACTTTC,CAIGQGTAGANVLTF
few,.,TRBJ2-4,TRBV10-2,TGCGCCAGCAGACCTGGGGAGATAGCCAAAAACATTCAGTACTTC,CASRPGEIAKNIQYF
many,TRBD1,TRBJ2-1,TRBV20-1,TGCAGTGCTAGACGTCCACAGGGGACCGGCAATGAGCAGTTCTTC,CSARRPQGTGNEQFF
.,.,TRBJ2-4,TRBV7-2,TGTGCCAGCAGCCCTACGGGACCAATAGCCAAAAACATTCAGTACTTC,CASSPTGPIAKNIQYF
.,.,TRBJ1-4,TRBV11-1,TGTGCCAGCAGCTTCTTTGGAAACAATGAAAAACTGTTTTTT,CASSFFGNNEKLFF
few,.,TRBJ1-2,TRBV4-1,TGCGCCAGCAGCCAAGGGCAGGCGAACTATGGCTACACCTTC,CASSQGQANYGYTF
.,TRBD2,TRBJ2-3,TRBV20-1,TGCAGTGCCGGGGCTAGCGGGAGGGCGGTCCCAGATACGCAGTATTTT,CSAGASGRAVPDTQYF
once,.,TRBJ1-3,TRBV5-4,TGTGCCAGCAGCTTAAGGGGGGCTGGAAACACCATATATTTT,CASSLRGAGNTIYF
many,.,TRBJ2-6,TRBV7-9,TGTGCCAGCAGAAAGCTGGTGGGACGGAGCTCTGGGGCCAACGTCCTGACTTTC,CASRKLVGRSSGANVLTF
.,TRBD1,TRBJ2-7,TRBV7-8,TGTGCCAGCAGCGAGCCGACAGGGGGGTACGAGCAGTACTTC,CASSEPTGGYEQYF
.,TRBD1,TRBJ1-1,TRBV6-5,TGTGCCAGCAGCACGGGACAGGTCACTGAAGCTTTCTTT,CASSTGQVTEAFF
.,.,TRBJ2-3,TRBV4-3,TGCGCCAGCAGCCAAGCTAGCAGGGGCACAGATACGCAGTATTTT,CASSQASRGTDTQYF
.,.,TRBJ2-7,TRBV13,TGTGCCAGCCGTAACCTGTCCGAGCAGTACTTC,CASRNLSEQYF
.,.,TRBJ2-3,TRBV7-2,TGTGCCAGCAGCTTAGCGCCGGGGGCTAGCACAGATACGCAGTATTTT,CASSLAPGASTDTQYF
few,.,TRBJ2-7,TRBV27,TGTGCCAGCAGTCACGGTGGCAGCTCCTACGAGCAGTACTTC,CASSHGGSSYEQYF
.,TRBD2,TRBJ2-7,TRBV5-1,TGCGCCAGCAGCTTAATTTGGACTAGCGGGAGACCCGAGCAGTACTTC,CASSLIWTSGRPEQYF
many,.,TRBJ1-2,TRBV3-1,TGTGCCAGCAGCCTCACTGGAGGGGGATGGGATGGCTACACCTTC,CASSLTGGGWDGYTF
many,TRBD1,TRBJ2-1,TRBV6-5,TGTGCCAGCAAAAAAACAGGGGGCAGGTACAATGAGCAGTTCTTC,CASKKTGGRYNEQFF
hyperexpanded,.,TRBJ2-3,TRBV29-1,TGCAGCGTTGAGTTACGCAGCGGGCAGAGAGATACGCAGTATTTT,CSVELRSGQRDTQYF
many,.,TRBJ1-1,TRBV15,TGTGCCACCAGCAGAGACAGGCAGCGGACTGAAGCTTTCTTT,CATSRDRQRTEAFF
.,.,TRBJ1-6,TRBV20-1,TGCAGTGCTAGACAGACAATCGGTTCACCCCTCCACTTT,CSARQTIGSPLHF
.,TRBD1,TRBJ1-1,TRBV5-5,TGTGCCAGCAGCTTACAGGGGATGAACACTGAAGCTTTCTTT,CASSLQGMNTEAFF
many,.,TRBJ1-2,TRBV29-1,TGCAGCGTTCTGACAGCGGACTATGGCTACACCTTC,CSVLTADYGYTF
many,.,TRBJ1-2,TRBV12-3/TRBV12-4,TGTGCCAGCAGTTTTCACATCGCGGCTAACTATGGCTACACCTTC,CASSFHIAANYGYTF